This TCR beta chain derives from a study of T-cell reconstitution after alpha-beta-depleted transplantation in children. Regarding the study as a whole: At around two months after transplant, the alpha-beta T cells were reportedly derived from several hundred expanded clones that came from non-depleted graft cells.

V gave up 1 base and J gave up 7 bases; unmatched junction bases: 16. The CDR3 spans 18 residues. Unique molecular identifiers were built into the TCRbeta library. Each CDR3 protein gets one entry after TCRdb re-called the PCR reads with MiXCR. The data show nearly 20,000 distinct CDR3 sequences, 10% to 15% seen once. Many counts were recorded for this clonotype. As yet, its antigen is unknown. Specimen: PBMCs, mostly from graft donor cells, collected 60 days after TCRalphabeta/CD19-depleted stem cell transplant. The sequence was obtained from a female patient aged 2-15 years who had a stem cell transplant for congenital amegakaryocytic thrombocytopenia, so the T cells may come from the graft donor. The rearrangement links TRBV12-3 or TRBV12-4 to TRBJ1-5; 7 bases are shared with TRBD1. CDR3 nucleotides: TGTGCCAGCAGTTTAGGAACAGGGGCGCGGGCTGCTTGGCAGCCCCAGCATTTT. This encodes CASSLGTGARAAWQPQHF.